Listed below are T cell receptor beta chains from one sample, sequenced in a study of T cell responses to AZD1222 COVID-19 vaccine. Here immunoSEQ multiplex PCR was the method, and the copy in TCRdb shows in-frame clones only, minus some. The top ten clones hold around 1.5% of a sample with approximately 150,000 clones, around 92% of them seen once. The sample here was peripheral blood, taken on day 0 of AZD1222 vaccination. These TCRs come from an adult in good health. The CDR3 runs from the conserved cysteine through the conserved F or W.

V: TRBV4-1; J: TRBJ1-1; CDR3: CASSQDGTNTEAFF
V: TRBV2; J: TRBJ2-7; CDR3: CASRGQGFRYEQYF
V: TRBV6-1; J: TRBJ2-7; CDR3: CASSESAGGAYEQYF
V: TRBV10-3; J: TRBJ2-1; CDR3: CAISTTGFGNEQFF
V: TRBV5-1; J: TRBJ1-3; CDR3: CASSLTAGNTIYF
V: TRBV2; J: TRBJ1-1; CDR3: CASSDRRGMNTEAFF
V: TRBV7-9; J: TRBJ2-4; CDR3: CASSFGQRKNIQYF
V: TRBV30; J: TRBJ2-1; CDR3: CAWASIYNEQFF
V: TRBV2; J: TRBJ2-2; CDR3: CASSSRQPNTGELFF
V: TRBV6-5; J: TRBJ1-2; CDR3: CASSRQPGQGYGYTF
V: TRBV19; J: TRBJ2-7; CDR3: CASRSRDSYEQYF
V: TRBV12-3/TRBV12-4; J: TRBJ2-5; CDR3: CASQPSEVETQYF
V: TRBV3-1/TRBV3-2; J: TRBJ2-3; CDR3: CASSQDLNTDTQYF
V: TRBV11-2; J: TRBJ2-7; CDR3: CASSLQAGVSYEQYF
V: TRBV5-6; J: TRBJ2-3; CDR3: CASSLRQVPFYTDTQYF
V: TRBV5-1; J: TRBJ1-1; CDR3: CASGRQGDTEAFF
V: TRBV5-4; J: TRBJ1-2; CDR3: CASSDGTGYGYTF
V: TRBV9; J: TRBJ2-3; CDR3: CASSVAQGLTDTQYF
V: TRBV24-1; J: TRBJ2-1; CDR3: CATSDYDEQFF
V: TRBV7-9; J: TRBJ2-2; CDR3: CASSRVGTGELFF
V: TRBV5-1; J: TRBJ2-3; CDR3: CASSLTAGATDTQYF
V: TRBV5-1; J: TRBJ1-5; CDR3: CASSLGQGGQPQHF
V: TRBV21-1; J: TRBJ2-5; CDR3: CASLLLDTPKETQYF
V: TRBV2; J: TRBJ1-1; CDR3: CASIPNTEAFF
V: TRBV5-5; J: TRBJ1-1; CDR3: CASSSMIETEAFF
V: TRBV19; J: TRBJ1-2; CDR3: CASSIGSARIYGYTF
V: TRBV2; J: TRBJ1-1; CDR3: CASKDRAAEAFF
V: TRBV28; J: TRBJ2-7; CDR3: CASSLGQGFVYEQYF
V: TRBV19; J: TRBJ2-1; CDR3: CASRKGGAYNEQFF
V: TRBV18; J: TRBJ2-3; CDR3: CASSPTGSTDTQYF
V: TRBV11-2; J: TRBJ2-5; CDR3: CASSSRTGLSETQYF
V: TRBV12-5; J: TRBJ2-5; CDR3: CASGQDSGETQYF
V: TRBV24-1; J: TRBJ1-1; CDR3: CATSDIRVTAIEAFF
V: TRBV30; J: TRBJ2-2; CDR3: CAWSRGANTGELFF
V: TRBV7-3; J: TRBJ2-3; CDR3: CASSLGVGADTQYF
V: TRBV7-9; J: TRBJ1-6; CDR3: CASLRGDSPLHF
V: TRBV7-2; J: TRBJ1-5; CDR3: CASSLLSGVDQPQHF
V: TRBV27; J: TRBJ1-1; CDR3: CASSLSGGRTEAFF
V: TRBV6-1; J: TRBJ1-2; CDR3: CASSEVSGFGYTF
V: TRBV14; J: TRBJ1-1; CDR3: CASSTRGQGRDTEAFF
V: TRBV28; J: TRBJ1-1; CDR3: CASSLFRGRGPNTEAFF
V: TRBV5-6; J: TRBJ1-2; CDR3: CASSSSRQGLLDTF
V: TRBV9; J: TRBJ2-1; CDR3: CASSPPGTSGFSYNEQFF
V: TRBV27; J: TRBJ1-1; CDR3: CASIPVGRGGGLNTEAFF
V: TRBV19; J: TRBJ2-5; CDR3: CASTETQYF
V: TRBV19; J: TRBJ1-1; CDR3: CASTIRAGQGNTEAFF
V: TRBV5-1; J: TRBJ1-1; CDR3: CASSLGAAGGTEAFF
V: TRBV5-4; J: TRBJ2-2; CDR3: CASSFTGGNTGELFF
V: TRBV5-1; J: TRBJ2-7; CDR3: CASSLGQGNYEQYF
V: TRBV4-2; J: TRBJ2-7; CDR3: CASTPGSGSYEQYF
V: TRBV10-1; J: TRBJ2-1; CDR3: CASSDTSGGYNEQFF